The 20 T cell receptor beta chains presented below share a single source sample, sequenced in a study of technical replicates of blood from several donors. Only in-frame clones appear in the TCRdb table, and some are missing; sequencing was by immunoSEQ multiplex PCR. Of over 70,000 clones listed, just over 95% were seen once; the top ten hold about 0.2%. What was sequenced was T cells isolated from PBMCs. Receptor source: a human donor in good health.

This rearrangement joins TRBV7-8 to TRBJ2-7; D is possibly TRBD2 (7 bases). Between the trimmed V and J ends, which lost 5 bases and 1 base, there was a span of 15 bases. Per the germline V gene, CDR1 is SGHVS and CDR2 is FQNEAQ. There are 15 residues in the CDR3. CDR3 region: CASSVRRGGSYEQYF. For the CDR3, the DNA is TGTGCCAGCAGCGTTAGGAGGGGGGGGTCCTACGAGCAGTACTTC. Together with reference TRBV7-8 and TRBJ2-7, the CDR3 gives the full variable domain: GAGVSQSPRYKVAKRGQDVALRCDPISGHVSLFWYQQALGQGPEFLTYFQNEAQLDKSGLPSDRFFAERPEGSVSTLKIQRTQQEDSAVYLCASSVRRGGSYEQYFGPGTRLTVT.

CDR3 residues: CATAPGQGGSQPQHF. DNA for the CDR3: TGTGCCACCGCCCCGGGACAGGGAGGCTCTCAGCCCCAGCATTTT. The V and J genes are TRBV27 and TRBJ1-5, with 9 bases lining up with TRBD1. The trim removed 10 bases at V and 6 bases at J, leaving 13 bases unmatched. The germline CDR1 and CDR2 sequences are MNHEY and SMNVEV (reference sequence). This CDR3 region has 15 residues.

The chain links TRBV5-4 to TRBJ2-7, with D possibly matching TRBD1 (5 bases). V lost 4 bases and J 2 bases, leaving 7 bases between the germline ends. The CDR3 runs to 12 residues. The germline V gene encodes CDR1 SGHNT and CDR2 YYREEE (reference sequence). The CDR3 region is CASSPGTYEQYF. Written as DNA, the CDR3 is TGTGCCAGCAGCCCAGGGACCTACGAGCAGTACTTC.

This chain connects TRBV10-1 to TRBJ2-3; TRBD2 matches at 9 bases. CDR3 length equals 16 residues. The V gene end was trimmed by 3 bases and the J gene end by 1 base; junction bases not matched to a gene: 5. Germline-derived CDR1 and CDR2 are WNHNN and SYGVQD (reference sequence). Here the CDR3 DNA reads TGCGCCAGCAGTGATTCGAGACTAGCGGGCACAGATACGCAGTATTTT. Translating it yields CASSDSRLAGTDTQYF.

The rearrangement links TRBV4-2 to TRBJ2-2, with 8 bases lining up with TRBD2. J gave up 6 bases and V 0 bases, and 6 bases lay outside the gene matches. There are 16 residues in the CDR3. The germline V gene encodes CDR1 LGHNA and CDR2 YNFKEQ. CDR3 in amino acids: CASSQDVAGGAGELFF. CDR3 coding DNA: TGTGCCAGCAGCCAAGATGTGGCGGGAGGAGCCGGGGAGCTGTTTTTT.

The chain uses TRBV7-6 and TRBJ2-3; 14 bases map to TRBD2. The germline V gene encodes CDR1 SGHVS and CDR2 FNYEAQ. The junction had 8 bases not matched to a gene; V was cut back by 5 bases and J by 4 bases. The CDR3 has 17 amino acids. The CDR3, as DNA: TGTGCCAGCAGCCCCGGGACTAGCGGGGGAGTCGCAGATACGCAGTATTTT. It is translated as CASSPGTSGGVADTQYF.

This clone has a handful of counts. This rearrangement joins TRBV18 to TRBJ1-1; weak D call: TRBD1 (6 bases). V was trimmed by 3 bases and J by 0 bases, leaving 8 bases between them. The CDR3 runs to 14 residues. From germline, CDR1 is KGHSH and CDR2 LQKENI. The CDR3: CASSPRGMNTEAFF. The CDR3 DNA follows: TGTGCCAGCTCACCTAGGGGGATGAACACTGAAGCTTTCTTT.

This chain connects TRBV25-1 to TRBJ1-2; TRBD1 matches 7 bases. The CDR3 runs 15 residues. The germline V gene has CDR1 MGHDK and CDR2 SYGVNS. After removal of 1 base from V and 2 bases from J, the junction contained 4 bases not matched to a gene. The DNA of the CDR3 is TGTGCCAGCAGTGAATTAGGACAGGCCAACTATGGCTACACCTTC. This encodes CASSELGQANYGYTF.

This clone was recorded once. The chain uses TRBV7-6 and TRBJ1-3; 7 positions agree with TRBD1. CDR1 is SGHVS, CDR2 FNYEAQ, per germline. The CDR3 spans 15 residues. J lost 2 bases, V lost 2 bases, and 3 bases had no gene match. CDR3 nucleotide sequence: TGTGCCAGCAGCTTATACGGACAGGCTGGAAACACCATATATTTT. It yields the protein CASSLYGQAGNTIYF.

The chain's CDR3 is CASSPRNSSYNEQFF. CDR3 coding DNA: TGCGCCAGCAGCCCAAGAAACAGTTCCTACAATGAGCAGTTCTTC. V gene TRBV5-1 combines with J gene TRBJ2-1; D unresolved. Germline lookup yields CDR1 SGHRS and CDR2 YFSETQ. V was clipped by 4 bases and J by 1 base, with 12 bases between them. The length of the CDR3 is 15 residues. The whole variable domain, filled in from reference TRBV5-1 and TRBJ2-1, reads KAGVTQTPRYLIKTRGQQVTLSCSPISGHRSVSWYQQTPGQGLQFLFEYFSETQRNKGNFPGRFSGRQFSNSRSEMNVSTLELGDSALYLCASSPRNSSYNEQFFGPGTRLTVL.

This clone was counted only a few times. V usage is TRBV11-2 and J usage is TRBJ2-1; tentatively, D is TRBD1 (6 bases). The CDR3 has 13 amino acids. Germline V gives CDR1 SGHAT, CDR2 FQNNGV. Trimming shortened V by 3 bases and J by 5 bases, and 8 bases separated the two germline ends. CDR3 in amino acids: CASSFRQDNEQFF. CDR3 bases: TGTGCCAGCAGCTTCCGACAGGACAATGAGCAGTTCTTC.

The chain joins TRBV4-1 to TRBJ1-1; weak D call: TRBD1 (5 bases). The ends were cut back, 1 base at V and 4 bases at J, with 13 bases in the middle. The CDR3 runs to 15 residues. Germline lookup yields CDR1 MGHRA and CDR2 YSYEKL. The DNA for the CDR3 is TGCGCCAGCAGCCAAGGGGGGACCGGGGGCACTGAAGCTTTCTTT. This translates into CASSQGGTGGTEAFF.

As DNA, the CDR3 is TGCGCCAGCAGCTCTAGCGGGGGGGCAGGCACAGATACGCAGTATTTT. Protein: CASSSSGGAGTDTQYF. This rearrangement joins TRBV5-1 to TRBJ2-3; 12 bases line up with TRBD2. Germline V gives CDR1 SGHRS, CDR2 YFSETQ. The CDR3 sequence is 16 residues long. Germline trimming cut 3 bases from V and 1 base from J; bases unmatched to any gene: 3.

The chain carries TRBV7-9 and TRBJ2-5, with D unclear. CDR3 length: 15 amino acids. Germline V lookup: CDR1 SEHNR, CDR2 FQNEAQ (reference sequence). Trimming cost V 7 bases and J 5 bases, with 20 bases left between them. The CDR3 DNA is TGTGCCAGCACCCCCTCCCAGTTTACAATCGAGACCCAGTACTTC. Protein product: CASTPSQFTIETQYF.

This clone appeared once. This chain uses TRBV4-1 with TRBJ2-5; 14 bases are a match to TRBD2. The V segment lost 4 bases and the J segment 9 bases; nucleotides outside the gene matches: 10. The CDR3 runs to 16 residues. Germline values: CDR1 MGHRA, CDR2 YSYEKL. The CDR3 sequence is CASSPGLAGAGGAQYF. CDR3 bases: TGCGCCAGCAGCCCGGGACTAGCGGGGGCCGGGGGGGCCCAGTACTTC.

V usage is TRBV6-1 and J usage is TRBJ2-2, with unresolved D. This CDR3 is built from 14 residues. Germline V gene sequence: CDR1 MNHNS, CDR2 SASEGT. Trimming stripped 0 bases from V and 6 bases from J, with 8 bases between. The CDR3 reads CASSEAVRAGELFF. CDR3 in DNA: TGTGCCAGCAGTGAAGCTGTCCGTGCCGGGGAGCTGTTTTTT.

Only a few counts were recorded for this clone. The chain links TRBV28 to TRBJ2-2; 7 bases are a match to TRBD1. The germline V gene has CDR1 MDHEN and CDR2 SYDVKM. The CDR3 is 14 amino acids. The ends lost 5 bases at V and 4 bases at J; junction bases unmatched: 4. The CDR3 DNA follows: TGTGCCAGCAGTACCGGGACAGCCACCGGGGAGCTGTTTTTT. This translates into CASSTGTATGELFF.

J is TRBJ2-3 and V is TRBV7-8; a weak D match, TRBD2 (6 bases). The CDR3 extends over 16 amino acids. V was trimmed by 5 bases and J by 3 bases, leaving 18 bases between them. CDR1 SGHVS and CDR2 FQNEAQ come from the germline V gene. DNA for the CDR3: TGTGCCAGCAGCCCCTTGCGGGGAGGCGGGACAGATACGCAGTATTTT. Translation gives CASSPLRGGGTDTQYF. Drawing the rest from reference TRBV7-8 and TRBJ2-3, the complete variable domain is GAGVSQSPRYKVAKRGQDVALRCDPISGHVSLFWYQQALGQGPEFLTYFQNEAQLDKSGLPSDRFFAERPEGSVSTLKIQRTQQEDSAVYLCASSPLRGGGTDTQYFGPGTRLTVL.

The rearrangement uses TRBV13 and TRBJ1-2; D may be TRBD1 (6 bases). V was shortened by 5 bases and J by 1 base, with 14 bases between the two germline ends. Looked up from germline, CDR1 is PRHDT and CDR2 is FYEKMQ (reference sequence). The CDR3 has 15 residues. The CDR3 bases are TGTGCCAGCAGCCAAGAGGGGGGGAATAACTATGGCTACACCTTC. Protein product: CASSQEGGNNYGYTF. The entire variable domain, with the rest obtained from reference TRBV13 and TRBJ1-2, is as follows: AAGVIQSPRHLIKEKRETATLKCYPIPRHDTVYWYQQGPGQDPQFLISFYEKMQSDKGSIPDRFSAQQFSDYHSELNMSSLELGDSALYFCASSQEGGNNYGYTFGSGTRLTVV.

The genes are TRBV12-2 and TRBJ2-2; the table gives TRBD1 as D, unverified against the DNA. TRBV12-2 is a pseudogene segment. CDR3 size: 16 residues. CDR3 residues: CASRFGTKRFTGELFF. The CDR3 bases are TGTGCAAGTCGCTTCGGGACAAAGCGTTTCACCGGGGAGCTGTTTTTT.